Each of the 26 T cell receptor beta chains below was sequenced from the same sample in a study of T cell changes during pregnancy in multiple sclerosis. The protocol was immunoSEQ multiplex PCR, while the TCRdb copy is restricted to in-frame clones and leaves out a portion. The sample has tens of thousands of clones, about nine tenths seen once. Specimen: peripheral blood, collected in the first trimester of pregnancy. The receptor set was obtained from a female donor in good health, enrolled as a control in a pregnancy study.

The CDR3 sequence is CASSFYLTGVVETQYF. The DNA of the CDR3 is TGTGCCAGCAGCTTTTACCTTACAGGGGTGGTAGAGACCCAGTACTTC. J is TRBJ2-5 and V is TRBV11-2; 7 bases line up with TRBD1. The V gene end was trimmed by 3 bases and the J gene end by 4 bases; junction bases not matched to a gene: 11. Per germline, CDR1 SGHAT and CDR2 FQNNGV. The CDR3 spans 16 residues.

In this sample, this clone turned up once. V and J are TRBV7-3 and TRBJ2-1, with D perhaps matching TRBD2 (5 bases). The germline V and J ends were trimmed by 3 bases and 5 bases, with 14 bases remaining between them. This CDR3 has 15 residues. Germline loops: CDR1 SGHTA, CDR2 FQGTGA. The CDR3 loop is CASSLLAVGNNEQFF. CDR3 nucleotide sequence: TGTGCCAGCAGCTTGCTAGCAGTCGGGAACAATGAGCAGTTCTTC.

The rearrangement joins TRBV7-2 to TRBJ1-1, with a possible D match to TRBD1 (5 bases). Germline V lookup: CDR1 SGHTA, CDR2 FQGNSA. This CDR3 contains 15 residues. Trimming took off 0 bases at V and 1 base at J, with 9 bases between the two ends. This CDR3 is CASSLAPGSNTEAFF. The CDR3 coding sequence is TGTGCCAGCAGCTTAGCCCCAGGGTCGAACACTGAAGCTTTCTTT.

The V gene is TRBV28, the J gene TRBJ2-7; D gene unclear. The CDR3 length is 12 residues. The V gene's germline CDR1 is MDHEN and CDR2 SYDVKM. V dropped 2 bases and J dropped 9 bases, with 11 bases sitting between them. The CDR3 nucleotides read TGTGCCAGCAGTTTAGGGCAGGCTGCGCAGTACTTC. This gives the protein CASSLGQAAQYF.

The V and J genes are TRBV27 and TRBJ1-5; TRBD1 matches 7 bases. Germline V lookup: CDR1 MNHEY, CDR2 SMNVEV (reference sequence). V shed 2 bases and J 4 bases; nucleotides not matched to a gene: 2. The CDR3 loop spans 14 amino acids. CDR3 DNA sequence: TGTGCCAGCAGTTTAGGGGACAGTAATCAGCCCCAGCATTTT. This encodes CASSLGDSNQPQHF.

The chain carries TRBV27 and TRBJ1-3; TRBD1 agrees at 10 bases. Germline V CDR1 and CDR2: MNHEY, SMNVEV (reference sequence). The CDR3 contains 16 residues. The junction had 10 bases not matched to a gene; V was cut back by 11 bases and J by 0 bases. This CDR3 reads CAGRDRGPFSGNTIYF. CDR3 DNA sequence: TGTGCCGGCCGGGACAGGGGCCCTTTCTCTGGAAACACCATATATTTT.

The chain carries TRBV6-5 and TRBJ2-6; D unclear. Germline CDR1 MNHEY, CDR2 SVGAGI. The CDR3 has 14 residues. Trimming stripped 2 bases from V and 0 bases from J, with 2 bases between. CDR3 region: CASSYLSGANVLTF. In DNA, the CDR3 is TGTGCCAGCAGTTACCTCTCTGGGGCCAACGTCCTGACTTTC.

This chain connects TRBV2 to TRBJ2-5, with 10 nucleotides matching TRBD1. V was pared by 8 bases and J by 1 base, with 1 base of the junction left unmatched. CDR3 size: 13 residues. Germline CDR1 reads SNHLY; CDR2 reads FYNNEI. The CDR3, as DNA: TGTGCCAGCCGGGACAGGGGCCAAGAGACCCAGTACTTC. It encodes CASRDRGQETQYF.

This clone was picked up one time. Different DNA sequences within this sample yield the same CDR3. CDR3 nucleotides: TGCGCCAGCAGCGCCGAAAGGGGAAGCCATGTGGACGAGCAGTACTTC. This translates into CASSAERGSHVDEQYF. The chain uses TRBV5-1 and TRBJ2-7; tentatively, D is TRBD1 (5 bases). V was clipped by 4 bases and J by 5 bases, with 22 bases between them. Germline CDR1 SGHRS, CDR2 YFSETQ. The CDR3 is made up of 16 amino acids.

The chain joins TRBV27 to TRBJ1-6; TRBD1 matches at 9 bases. With V trimmed by 6 bases and J by 4 bases, 10 bases remained unmatched. Germline V lookup: CDR1 MNHEY, CDR2 SMNVEV (reference sequence). The CDR3 is 17 residues long. The CDR3 nucleotides are TGTGCCAGCAGGGGGACCGGGACAGGGATTTATAATTCACCCCTCCACTTT. Its translation is CASRGTGTGIYNSPLHF.

This clone was observed once. The chain recombines TRBV11-3 with TRBJ2-7; weak D call: TRBD1 (5 bases). Germline values: CDR1 SGHNT, CDR2 YENEEA. The V end lost 1 base, the J end lost 4 bases, and 8 bases lay between the germline ends. The CDR3 spans 13 residues. CDR3 bases: TGTGCCAGCAGCTTAGGACAGCTATACGAGCAGTACTTC. It codes for CASSLGQLYEQYF.

In this sample, this clone turned up once. CDR3 sequence: CASSPYGSSGTQYF. The CDR3 coding sequence is TGTGCCAGCAGTCCCTATGGGAGCTCTGGGACCCAGTACTTC. The rearrangement joins TRBV6-5 to TRBJ2-5, with a tentative D call TRBD2 (5 bases). Looked up from germline, CDR1 is MNHEY and CDR2 is SVGAGI. CDR3 size: 14 residues. The V gene lost 5 bases and the J gene lost 7 bases, with 17 bases spanning the gap.

This chain uses TRBV7-9 with TRBJ2-7; 7 nucleotides line up with TRBD2. Germline V gene sequence: CDR1 SEHNR, CDR2 FQNEAQ (reference sequence). V dropped 2 bases and J dropped 1; count of bases not matched to a gene: 2. The CDR3 sequence is 14 residues long. CDR3 sequence reads: CASSLSGTSYEQYF. The CDR3 DNA reads as TGTGCCAGCAGCTTAAGCGGGACTTCCTACGAGCAGTACTTC.

A few counts support this clone. The J gene is TRBJ2-3, the V gene TRBV30; 10 bases match TRBD2. With 6 bases clipped from V and 4 bases from J, the junction kept 7 bases outside the gene matches. The CDR3 covers 14 residues. The germline CDR1 and CDR2 sequences are GTSNPN and SVGIG (reference sequence). Written as DNA, the CDR3 is TGTGCCTGCAGTAGCGGGGGGAGCTCAGATACGCAGTATTTT. This encodes CACSSGGSSDTQYF.

The V call is TRBV7-9, the J call TRBJ2-1; 7 bases agree with TRBD2. V was pared by 4 bases and J by 6 bases, with 9 bases of the junction left unmatched. CDR3 length: 15 residues. CDR1 and CDR2 from the germline V gene are SEHNR and FQNEAQ (reference sequence). Here the CDR3 reads CASSSKRGPLNEQFF. The CDR3 nucleotides read TGTGCCAGCAGCTCAAAGCGGGGCCCACTCAATGAGCAGTTCTTC.

This clone occurred once. This sequence joins TRBV7-6 and TRBJ2-7; 11 bases align to TRBD1. Germline-derived CDR1 and CDR2 are SGHVS and FNYEAQ. CDR3 length equals 14 residues. V dropped 5 bases and J dropped 4; count of bases not matched to a gene: 4. CDR3 protein: CASSLGQGVYEQYF. CDR3 bases: TGTGCCAGCAGCCTGGGACAGGGGGTTTACGAGCAGTACTTC.

The rearrangement joins TRBV11-3 to TRBJ2-3, with 7 bases fitting TRBD1. Germline CDR1 SGHNT, CDR2 YENEEA. The CDR3 contains 15 residues. The V segment lost 5 bases and the J segment 3 bases; nucleotides outside the gene matches: 8. This CDR3 is CASSPGQEGTDTQYF. Written as DNA, the CDR3 is TGTGCCAGCAGCCCAGGACAGGAAGGGACAGATACGCAGTATTTT.

This clone was seen a single time. This rearrangement joins TRBV14 to TRBJ2-6; D gene uncertain. Trimming left V 3 bases short and J 0 bases short, with 6 bases between. The CDR3 length is 15 residues. The V gene's germline CDR1 is SGHDN and CDR2 FVKESK. The CDR3 nucleotides read TGTGCCAGCAGCCACGGTGCCTCTGGGGCCAACGTCCTGACTTTC. Translation: CASSHGASGANVLTF.

V gene TRBV4-2 combines with J gene TRBJ2-1, with a possible D match to TRBD1 (5 bases). The V and J ends lost 0 bases and 4 bases respectively, with 16 bases between them. The CDR3 totals 17 residues. CDR1 and CDR2 from the germline V gene are LGHNA and YNFKEQ. The CDR3 DNA follows: TGTGCCAGCAGCCAAGAAGGATGGCAGGGATCGTACAATGAGCAGTTCTTC. Protein sequence: CASSQEGWQGSYNEQFF.

The chain recombines TRBV5-4 with TRBJ2-5; D not resolved. Germline CDR1 SGHNT, CDR2 YYREEE (reference sequence). The ends were cut back, 0 bases at V and 5 bases at J, with 11 bases in the middle. There are 14 residues in the CDR3. DNA for the CDR3: TGTGCCAGCAGCTTGGGCCCCCTGGAGGAGACCCAGTACTTC. It translates to CASSLGPLEETQYF.

The CDR3 loop reads CASSLRIDRRYTF. DNA of the CDR3: TGTGCCAGCAGTTTGAGGATCGACAGAAGGTACACCTTC. J is TRBJ1-2 and V is TRBV28, with TRBD1 as a possible D gene (5 bases). The germline V and J ends were trimmed by 3 bases and 11 bases, with 16 bases remaining between them. The V gene's germline CDR1 is MDHEN and CDR2 SYDVKM. This CDR3 contains 13 residues.

The chain links TRBV21-1 to TRBJ2-7; no DNA check was done on the table's D call, TRBD2. TRBV21-1 is recorded as a pseudogene. The CDR3 is made up of 17 amino acids. CDR3 nucleotides: TGTGCCAGCAGCTCCCGACAGAAGGGACTAGCGGACGTCAAGCAGTACTTC. Translating gives CASSSRQKGLADVKQYF.

With regard to this clone: Distinct nucleotide sequences in the sample also encode this CDR3. This chain connects TRBV5-1 to TRBJ2-1, with TRBD2 matching over 14 bases. The V and J ends lost 0 bases and 7 bases, in that order; junction bases with no gene match: 3. CDR3 length equals 16 residues. Germline CDR1 is SGHRS and CDR2 is YFSETQ. CDR3: CASSLAGTSGGNEQFF. CDR3 sequence (DNA): TGCGCCAGCAGCTTGGCCGGGACTAGCGGGGGAAATGAGCAGTTCTTC.

J is TRBJ2-7 and V is TRBV15; TRBD1 might be the D (5 bases). The CDR3 sequence is 14 residues long. CDR1 is LNHNV and CDR2 is YYDKDF in the germline V gene (reference sequence). Trimming removed 3 bases at V and 5 bases at J, with 14 bases between. CDR3 amino acids: CATSRVQAVNEQYF. In DNA, the CDR3 is TGTGCCACCAGCAGGGTACAGGCGGTCAACGAGCAGTACTTC.

The V gene is TRBV28, the J gene TRBJ2-5, with 7 bases that match TRBD1. Germline loops: CDR1 MDHEN, CDR2 SYDVKM. With 6 bases clipped from V and 5 bases from J, the junction kept 6 bases outside the gene matches. The CDR3 is 13 residues long. CDR3 sequence reads: CASRLGGGETQYF. CDR3 DNA: TGTGCCAGCAGATTAGGGGGCGGTGAGACCCAGTACTTC.

The chain has TRBV5-1 and TRBJ2-6; 7 bases map to TRBD2. The CDR3 has 15 amino acids. Germline values: CDR1 SGHRS, CDR2 YFSETQ. Losses at the gene ends were 7 bases for V and 1 base for J; bases not matched to a gene: 5. CDR3: CASALGGSGANVLTF. CDR3 nucleotides: TGCGCCAGCGCCCTGGGGGGGTCTGGGGCCAACGTCCTGACTTTC.